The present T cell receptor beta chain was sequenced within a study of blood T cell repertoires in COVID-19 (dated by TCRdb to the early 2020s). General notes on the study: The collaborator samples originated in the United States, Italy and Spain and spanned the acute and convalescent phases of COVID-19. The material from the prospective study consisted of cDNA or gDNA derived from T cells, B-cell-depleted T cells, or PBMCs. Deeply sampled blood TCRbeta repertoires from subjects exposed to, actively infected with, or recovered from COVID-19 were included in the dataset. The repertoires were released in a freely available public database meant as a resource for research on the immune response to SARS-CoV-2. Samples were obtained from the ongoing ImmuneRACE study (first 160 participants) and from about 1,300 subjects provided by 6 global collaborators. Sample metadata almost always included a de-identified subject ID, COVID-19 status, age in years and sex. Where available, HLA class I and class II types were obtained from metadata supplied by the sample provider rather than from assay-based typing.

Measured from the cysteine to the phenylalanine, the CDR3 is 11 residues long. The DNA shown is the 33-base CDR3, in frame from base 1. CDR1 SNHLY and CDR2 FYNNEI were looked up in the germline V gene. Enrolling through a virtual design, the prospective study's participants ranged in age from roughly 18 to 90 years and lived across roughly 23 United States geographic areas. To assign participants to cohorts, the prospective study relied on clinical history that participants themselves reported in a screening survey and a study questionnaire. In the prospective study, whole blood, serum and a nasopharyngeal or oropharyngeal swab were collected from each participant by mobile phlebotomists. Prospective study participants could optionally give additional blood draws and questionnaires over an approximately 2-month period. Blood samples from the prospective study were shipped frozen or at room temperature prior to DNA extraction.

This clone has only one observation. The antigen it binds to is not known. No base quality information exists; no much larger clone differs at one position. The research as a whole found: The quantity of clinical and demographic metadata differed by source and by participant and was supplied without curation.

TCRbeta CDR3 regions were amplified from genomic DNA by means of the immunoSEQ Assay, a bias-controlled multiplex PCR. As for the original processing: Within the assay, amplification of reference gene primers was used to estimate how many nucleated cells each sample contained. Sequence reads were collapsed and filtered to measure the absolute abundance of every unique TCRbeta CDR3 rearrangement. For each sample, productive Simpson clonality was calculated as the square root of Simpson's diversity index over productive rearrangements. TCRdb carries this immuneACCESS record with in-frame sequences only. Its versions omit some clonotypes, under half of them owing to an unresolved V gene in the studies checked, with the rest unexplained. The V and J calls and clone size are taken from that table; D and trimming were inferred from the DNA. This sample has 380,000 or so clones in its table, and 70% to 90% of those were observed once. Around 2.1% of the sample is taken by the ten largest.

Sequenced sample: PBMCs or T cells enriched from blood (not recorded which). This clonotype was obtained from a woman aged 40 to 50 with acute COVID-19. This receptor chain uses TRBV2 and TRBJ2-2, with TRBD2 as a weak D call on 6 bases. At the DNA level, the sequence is TGTGCTTGGGGGGACACCGGGGAGCTGTTTTTT. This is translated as CAWGDTGELFF.